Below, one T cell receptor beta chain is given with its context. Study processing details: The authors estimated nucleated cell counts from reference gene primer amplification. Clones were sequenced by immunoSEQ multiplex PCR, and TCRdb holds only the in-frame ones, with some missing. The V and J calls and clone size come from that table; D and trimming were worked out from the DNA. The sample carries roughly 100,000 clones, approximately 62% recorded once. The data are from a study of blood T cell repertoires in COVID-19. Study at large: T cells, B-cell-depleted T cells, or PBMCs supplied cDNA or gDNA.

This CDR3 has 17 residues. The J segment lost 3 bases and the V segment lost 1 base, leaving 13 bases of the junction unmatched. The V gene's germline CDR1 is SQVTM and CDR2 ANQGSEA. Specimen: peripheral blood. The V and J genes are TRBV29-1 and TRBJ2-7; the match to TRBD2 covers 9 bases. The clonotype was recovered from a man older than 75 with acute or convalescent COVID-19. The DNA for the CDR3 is TGCAGCGTTGAAGTACCCGAACGTAGCGGGAGCTACTACGAGCAGTACTTC. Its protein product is CSVEVPERSGSYYEQYF.